Included here is one T cell receptor beta chain sequence, with context. This record comes from a study of blood T cell repertoires in COVID-19. V was clipped by 4 bases and J by 4 bases, with 10 bases between them. The CDR3 spans 13 residues. The germline gives CDR1 LGHNT, CDR2 FRNRAP. Libraries were prepared by immunoSEQ multiplex PCR; TCRdb keeps only in-frame clonotypes and omits some of them. The repertoire holds tens of thousands of clones, with roughly 85% as singletons. J is TRBJ1-1 and V is TRBV12-5; weak D call: TRBD1 (6 bases). Material for sequencing was peripheral blood. The receptor was isolated from a human donor in a cohort sampled during active COVID-19. The DNA for the CDR3 is TGTGCTAGTGGTTCCCAAGGGGGCACTGAAGCTTTCTTT. It translates to CASGSQGGTEAFF. Full variable domain (outside the CDR3, taken from reference TRBV12-5 and TRBJ1-1): DARVTQTPRHKVTEMGQEVTMRCQPILGHNTVFWYRQTMMQGLELLAYFRNRAPLDDSGMPKDRFSAEMPDATLATLKIQPSEPRDSAVYFCASGSQGGTEAFFGQGTRLTVV.